The T cell receptor (beta chain) under discussion was sequenced for a study of PD-1 blockade in classical Hodgkin lymphoma. The assay was immunoSEQ multiplex PCR, and TCRdb's table has in-frame clones only and misses some. This table has 100,000 to 130,000 clones, roughly nine tenths appearing once. Germline loops: CDR1 MNHEY, CDR2 SMNVEV (reference sequence). CDR3 length: 14 residues. J was trimmed by 11 bases and V by 3 bases; bases with no gene match: 7. Each and every patient relapsed after autologous stem cell transplantation, and patients got differing brentuximab vedotin exposure. The sequencing used peripheral blood mononuclear cells (PBMCs), collected before the second cycle of nivolumab. V is TRBV27 and J is TRBJ1-6, with 7 positions matching TRBD1. This receptor was identified in a human donor with classical Hodgkin lymphoma. The DNA for the CDR3 is TGTGCCAGCAGTTTTGGAACAGGGGAACCACCCCTCCACTTT. Protein: CASSFGTGEPPLHF.